One sample yielded the 12 T cell receptor beta chains listed below, sequenced in a study of T cells after yellow fever vaccination. From the 5' RACE reads, TCRdb called clonotypes with MiXCR, one entry per CDR3 protein. Seen here are a few hundred thousand distinct CDR3 sequences, around 6.4% observed once, and the top ten hold over 12%. The sample in question was PBMCs, obtained 5 days after the yellow fever booster vaccination. These receptors came from a man aged 30 to 45 who received the YFV17D yellow fever vaccine.

This clonotype was seen only a few times. This chain links TRBV5-4 with TRBJ2-7; D may be TRBD1 (6 bases). Trimming stripped 3 bases from V and 3 bases from J, with 16 bases between. The CDR3 sequence is 15 residues long. Germline values: CDR1 SGHNT, CDR2 YYREEE (reference sequence). The CDR3 DNA is TGTGCCAGCAGCTCCCCGGGACACCAACTCTACGAGCAGTACTTC. Protein product: CASSSPGHQLYEQYF.

This chain connects TRBV6-2 or TRBV6-3 to TRBJ2-7; weak D call: TRBD2 (6 bases). There are 12 residues in the CDR3. V lost 7 bases, J lost 4 bases, and 11 bases lay in between. Germline CDR1 and CDR2: MNHEY and SVGEGT. The CDR3 loop is CASMSGVYEQYF. The DNA for the CDR3 is TGTGCCAGCATGTCGGGAGTGTACGAGCAGTACTTC.

This clonotype was counted between two and nine times. V and J are TRBV4-3 and TRBJ1-2; a possible D gene is TRBD1 (5 bases). The length of the CDR3 is 13 residues. The ends were cut back, 0 bases at V and 3 bases at J, with 5 bases in the middle. Germline lookup yields CDR1 LGHNA and CDR2 YSLEER. CDR3 nucleotide sequence: TGCGCCAGCAGCCAAGACAGGGACTATGGCTACACCTTC. It codes for CASSQDRDYGYTF.

This clonotype was counted a few times. The rearrangement joins TRBV4-3 to TRBJ2-3; D is unclear. The CDR3 length is 15 residues. The germline CDR1 and CDR2 sequences are LGHNA and YSLEER. Trimming removed 1 base from V and 4 bases from J, with 12 bases in between. The DNA for the CDR3 is TGCGCCAGCAGCCAAGCTTGGCGCGACGCAGATACGCAGTATTTT. Amino acid sequence: CASSQAWRDADTQYF.

This clonotype was seen ten or more times. The CDR3: CASSRGAGHNEQFF. As DNA, the CDR3 is TGTGCCAGCAGCCGGGGGGCGGGGCACAATGAGCAGTTCTTC. V is TRBV7-2 and J is TRBJ2-1, with D tentatively TRBD2 (7 bases). The V end was cut by 5 bases, the J end by 5 bases, with 13 bases between. Per the germline V gene, CDR1 is SGHTA and CDR2 is FQGNSA. This CDR3 has 14 residues.

Many counts were recorded for this clonotype. The chain recombines TRBV20-1 with TRBJ2-5; D is uncertain. CDR3 length: 12 residues. Germline lookup yields CDR1 DFQATT and CDR2 SNEGSKA (reference sequence). The CDR3: CSASRSQETQYF. The CDR3 DNA follows: TGCAGCGCCAGCAGGAGCCAAGAGACCCAGTACTTC.

On this clonotype itself: A much larger clone lies a single base off, so this may be a read error. The chain employs TRBV18 and TRBJ2-5; 8 nucleotides line up with TRBD1. The CDR3 is 13 amino acids. Germline V gene data show CDR1 as KGHSH and CDR2 as LQKENI. V dropped 8 bases and J dropped 4; count of bases not matched to a gene: 6. The CDR3 loop is CASTRTGRETQYF. CDR3 DNA sequence: TGTGCCAGCACGCGGACAGGGCGAGAGACCCAGTACTTC. The whole variable domain, remainder taken from reference TRBV18 and TRBJ2-5, is NAGVMQNPRHLVRRRGQEARLRCSPMKGHSHVYWYRQLPEEGLKFMVYLQKENIIDESGMPKERFSAEFPKEGPSILRIQQVVRGDSAAYFCASTRTGRETQYFGPGTRLLVL.

The DNA for the CDR3 is TGCAGTGCCCCTCCGGGACTAGCTCGGCATACGCAGTATTTT. Translated, it gives CSAPPGLARHTQYF. The V call is TRBV20-1, the J call TRBJ2-3; 9 bases align to TRBD2. Germline loops: CDR1 DFQATT, CDR2 SNEGSKA (reference sequence). The ends lost 6 bases at V and 7 bases at J; junction bases unmatched: 11. The CDR3 covers 14 residues.

This clonotype appeared a few times. The chain links TRBV20-1 to TRBJ2-4; D possibly corresponds to TRBD2 (6 bases). Germline V gene sequence: CDR1 DFQATT, CDR2 SNEGSKA (reference sequence). The CDR3 consists of 16 residues. V shed 6 bases and J shed 0 bases, with 18 bases lying between them. The CDR3: CSAKVGGALAKNIQYF. CDR3 in DNA: TGCAGTGCCAAGGTTGGAGGGGCTCTAGCCAAAAACATTCAGTACTTC.

This clonotype was seen a handful of times. The chain has TRBV5-5 and TRBJ2-1; D is undetermined. This CDR3 has 13 amino acids. CDR1 and CDR2 from the germline V gene are SGHKS and YYEKEE (reference sequence). Trimming removed 0 bases from V and 8 bases from J, with 9 bases in between. The CDR3 sequence: CASSLEERYEQFF. CDR3 DNA: TGTGCCAGCAGCTTGGAGGAGCGATATGAGCAGTTCTTC.

This clonotype was recorded many times. The chain has TRBV3-1 and TRBJ2-7; D remains ambiguous. The V gene lost 0 bases and the J gene lost 8 bases, with 14 bases spanning the gap. The germline CDR1 and CDR2 sequences are LGHDT and YNNKEL (reference sequence). CDR3 length: 14 amino acids. The CDR3 sequence is CASSQDLGKTQQYF. The CDR3 nucleotides read TGTGCCAGCAGCCAAGACTTAGGGAAGACCCAGCAGTACTTC.

This clonotype was seen many times. The rearrangement links TRBV5-1 to TRBJ2-1, with no clear D. The CDR3 consists of 12 residues. The V end was cut by 6 bases, the J end by 6 bases, with 10 bases between. Germline CDR1 and CDR2: SGHRS and YFSETQ. The CDR3 bases are TGCGCCAGCACATTCGAATCCAATGAGCAGTTCTTC. Its protein product is CASTFESNEQFF.